The 24 T cell receptor beta chains below were found in one sample sequenced in a study of blood T cells in healthy people across ages. Next came a second PCR, run for about 7 to 12 cycles, which used a sample-barcoded 5' primer along with a J-beta primer mix. TCRdb re-derived calls from the 5' RACE reads in MiXCR, one entry per CDR3 protein. Among about 780,000 distinct CDR3 sequences listed, more than 25% were seen once. The same specimen was also included in a second study, on T cells of mothers and their children.

Material: blood. The origin of the receptors is a boy aged 5-17 years in good health.

This clonotype was seen only a few times. This chain uses TRBV12-3 or TRBV12-4 with TRBJ1-1; no clear D. V gave up 8 bases and J gave up 5 bases, with 15 bases separating them. The CDR3 has 13 residues. In DNA form, the CDR3 reads TGTGCCAGCGTATATAGAACGGATACTGAAGCTTTCTTT. Translation gives CASVYRTDTEAFF.

This clonotype was seen only a few times. V and J are TRBV28 and TRBJ2-1; a weak D match, TRBD2 (5 bases). The CDR3 loop spans 17 amino acids. V was cut by 11 bases and J by 3 bases, with 26 bases left in between. In germline, CDR1 is MDHEN, CDR2 SYDVKM. CDR3 nucleotides: TGTGCCGTTCATTCCGGGGTTCCCCCCCCTGGCTACAATGAGCAGTTCTTC. It specifies CAVHSGVPPPGYNEQFF.

For the CDR3, the DNA is TGTGCCAGCACCGGACAGACCACAGATACGCAGTATTTT. This encodes CASTGQTTDTQYF. The gene calls are TRBV2 and TRBJ2-3; tentatively, D is TRBD1 (6 bases). The V gene lost 7 bases and the J gene lost 2 bases, with 10 bases spanning the gap. Germline V gene data show CDR1 as SNHLY and CDR2 as FYNNEI. The CDR3 sequence is 13 residues long.

The V call is TRBV18, the J call TRBJ2-3; no clear D gene. The CDR3 spans 13 residues. Trimming shortened V by 5 bases and J by 1 base, and 7 bases separated the two germline ends. In germline, CDR1 is KGHSH, CDR2 LQKENI. The CDR3 DNA sequence: TGTGCCAGCTCAGCACAACGCACAGATACGCAGTATTTT. It codes for CASSAQRTDTQYF.

This clonotype was counted a few times. A clone one base away is much larger, so this may be a read error. J is TRBJ2-5 and V is TRBV6-5; TRBD1 matches 9 bases. The J call is doubtful: the DNA matches TRBJ2-7 better. Germline lookup yields CDR1 MNHEY and CDR2 SVGAGI. This CDR3 is 15 amino acids long. CDR3 coding DNA: TGTGCCAGCAATTTGGGGGGGACAGGGTCCTACGAGCAGTACTTC. Translated, it gives CASNLGGTGSYEQYF.

The chain is built from TRBV5-1 and TRBJ2-5; TRBD2 is a possible D gene (5 bases). Trimming took off 4 bases at V and 1 base at J, with 14 bases between the two ends. CDR3 length: 15 residues. In germline, CDR1 is SGHRS, CDR2 YFSETQ. CDR3 amino acids: CASSPRATLQETQYF. The DNA of the CDR3 is TGCGCCAGCAGCCCGAGGGCCACTCTCCAAGAGACCCAGTACTTC.

The chain uses TRBV12-3 or TRBV12-4 and TRBJ2-5; perhaps D is TRBD1 or TRBD2 (5 bases each). There are 13 residues in the CDR3. Trimming left V 8 bases short and J 0 bases short, with 10 bases between. The CDR3 DNA is TGTGCCAGCGGGACGGCGTACCAAGAGACCCAGTACTTC. Amino acid sequence: CASGTAYQETQYF.

This clonotype was recorded a few times. This chain uses TRBV9 with TRBJ2-5; D is tentatively TRBD1 or TRBD2 (6 bases each). CDR1 and CDR2 (germline): SGDLS, YYNGEE. The CDR3 consists of 15 residues. Trimming shortened V by 0 bases and J by 2 bases, and 11 bases separated the two germline ends. The CDR3 loop is CASSVEIGGQETQYF. CDR3 in DNA: TGTGCCAGCAGCGTAGAAATAGGGGGGCAAGAGACCCAGTACTTC.

This clonotype was counted a few times. The chain combines TRBV21-1 with TRBJ2-1. The last part of the DNA fits TRBJ2-7 better; the J call may be wrong. TRBV21-1 is a recognized pseudogene. The CDR3 has 15 residues. The CDR3 nucleotides read TGTGCCAGCAGCAATGATGAACGGACGACCTACGAGCAGTACTTC. Residues: CASSNDERTTYEQYF.

This clonotype has just one count. The V gene is TRBV7-6, the J gene TRBJ2-7; D is possibly TRBD1 (5 bases). This CDR3 region has 15 residues. The V end was cut by 4 bases, the J end by 4 bases, with 17 bases between. The V gene's germline CDR1 is SGHVS and CDR2 FNYEAQ. The CDR3 loop reads CASSSKVGLSYEQYF. CDR3 nucleotide sequence: TGTGCCAGCAGCTCAAAGGTGGGGCTAAGTTACGAGCAGTACTTC.

This clonotype was counted a few times. The chain recombines TRBV10-3 with TRBJ2-1; 9 bases are shared with TRBD1. CDR1 and CDR2 from the germline V gene are ENHRY and SYGVKD. The V gene end was trimmed by 7 bases and the J gene end by 0 bases; junction bases not matched to a gene: 4. This CDR3 has 15 amino acids. CDR3 sequence: CAIKETGGSYNEQFF. The CDR3 DNA is TGTGCCATCAAAGAGACAGGGGGCTCCTACAATGAGCAGTTCTTC.

This clonotype appeared a few times. J is TRBJ1-2 and V is TRBV6-1; TRBD1 aligns across 7 bases. V shed 7 bases, J shed 4 bases, and the junction held 9 bases outside the gene matches. The V gene's germline CDR1 is MNHNS and CDR2 SASEGT. The length of the CDR3 is 14 residues. CDR3 region: CASKGAEGVYGYTF. Here the CDR3 DNA reads TGTGCCAGCAAGGGGGCAGAAGGAGTCTATGGCTACACCTTC.

This clonotype occurred once. The chain is built from TRBV7-3 and TRBJ2-3, with a weak D call TRBD2 (5 bases). The CDR3 covers 14 residues. With 3 bases removed from V and 4 bases from J, the gap between germline ends came to 11 bases. Germline assignment: CDR1 SGHTA and CDR2 FQGTGA. The CDR3, as DNA: TGTGCCAGCAGCTTGGGGTCAGCGGCAGATACGCAGTATTTT. Encoded protein: CASSLGSAADTQYF.

Turning to this clonotype: The junction and the germline gene differ at one end; a read error may be behind it. The genes are TRBV18 and TRBJ2-5, with 9 bases lining up with TRBD1. The CDR3 covers 14 residues. From germline, CDR1 is KGHSH and CDR2 LQKENI. As DNA, the CDR3 is TGTGCCAGCTCAGAAAACAGGGGGCGAGAGACCCAGCACTTC. It yields the protein CASSENRGRETQHF.

This CDR3 reads CASSQDSRDGEQYF. The CDR3 coding sequence is TGTGCCAGCAGCCAAGATTCACGGGATGGGGAGCAGTACTTC. This sequence joins TRBV4-2 and TRBJ2-5, with a weak D call TRBD2 (5 bases). Trimming removed 0 bases at V and 11 bases at J, with 16 bases between. Germline CDR1 and CDR2: LGHNA and YNFKEQ. This CDR3 comprises 14 residues.

This clonotype was seen a handful of times. This sequence joins TRBV19 and TRBJ1-1; the match to TRBD1 covers 8 bases. This CDR3 comprises 14 residues. V was pared by 6 bases and J by 4 bases, with 7 bases of the junction left unmatched. CDR1 is LNHDA, CDR2 SQIVND, per germline (reference sequence). CDR3 region: CASRIRGLGTEAFF. CDR3 DNA: TGTGCCAGTAGGATCAGGGGGCTTGGCACTGAAGCTTTCTTT.

This clonotype has more than one count but fewer than ten. V usage is TRBV11-2 and J usage is TRBJ2-3; D possibly corresponds to TRBD2 (6 bases). The germline V and J ends were trimmed by 3 bases and 4 bases, with 11 bases remaining between them. The CDR3 runs to 14 residues. Germline V CDR1 and CDR2: SGHAT, FQNNGV. The CDR3 sequence: CASSFKGGADTQYF. The CDR3 DNA follows: TGTGCCAGCAGCTTTAAGGGCGGGGCAGATACGCAGTATTTT.

This clonotype has more than one count but fewer than ten. V and J are TRBV12-3 or TRBV12-4 and TRBJ1-4; 7 positions agree with TRBD1. J was trimmed by 6 bases and V by 7 bases; bases with no gene match: 8. The CDR3 length is 14 residues. Here the CDR3 reads CASNRQGTDEKLFF. CDR3 DNA sequence: TGTGCCAGCAATAGACAGGGAACGGATGAAAAACTGTTTTTT.

This clonotype came up a few times. CDR3 DNA: TGCGCCAGCATTCGAGCGGGGGGCGGGGAGACCCAGTACTTC. Its translation: CASIRAGGGETQYF. The chain carries TRBV10-2 and TRBJ2-5, with 9 bases aligning to TRBD2. The CDR3 runs to 14 residues. The germline CDR1 and CDR2 sequences are WSHSY and SAAADI. Trimming removed 7 bases from V and 5 bases from J; junction bases left unmatched: 8.

This sequence joins TRBV11-2 and TRBJ2-7; 7 nucleotides match TRBD1. Looked up from germline, CDR1 is SGHAT and CDR2 is FQNNGV. This CDR3 spans 14 amino acids. V shed 9 bases and J 2 bases; nucleotides not matched to a gene: 10. The CDR3 reads CASRSTGSPYEQYF. The CDR3 bases are TGTGCCAGTCGCTCGACAGGGTCGCCCTACGAGCAGTACTTC.

This clonotype was observed a few times. V is TRBV12-3 or TRBV12-4 and J is TRBJ2-6; 10 bases are a match to TRBD1. V shed 5 bases, J shed 1 base, and the junction held 5 bases outside the gene matches. The CDR3 has 17 amino acids. The chain's CDR3 is CASSPGQGVSGANVLTF. The CDR3 DNA is TGTGCCAGCAGTCCTGGACAGGGGGTATCTGGGGCCAACGTCCTGACTTTC.

This chain connects TRBV19 to TRBJ1-2, with D possibly TRBD1 on 5 matching bases. CDR1 is LNHDA and CDR2 is SQIVND in the germline V gene (reference sequence). This CDR3 has 14 residues. The V gene lost 3 bases and the J gene lost 2 bases, with 10 bases spanning the gap. The CDR3 is CASSMSGDNYGYTF. The DNA of the CDR3 is TGTGCCAGTAGTATGTCGGGGGACAACTATGGCTACACCTTC.

The rearrangement uses TRBV12-3 or TRBV12-4 and TRBJ2-1; 16 nucleotides align to TRBD2. Trimming at V came to 5 bases and at J to 8 bases, leaving 9 bases not matched to a gene. The CDR3 has 17 amino acids. In DNA form, the CDR3 reads TGTGCCAGCAGTGAATTCGGGACTAGCGGGGGGGGAGATGAGCAGTTCTTC. It codes for CASSEFGTSGGGDEQFF.

The J gene is TRBJ1-1, the V gene TRBV5-1, with D possibly being TRBD1 (6 bases). Germline V gene data show CDR1 as SGHRS and CDR2 as YFSETQ. This CDR3 comprises 14 residues. Trimming cost V 4 bases and J 4 bases, with 14 bases left between them. The CDR3 region is CASSDQGRGTEAFF. The CDR3 nucleotides are TGCGCCAGCAGCGATCAGGGGAGAGGCACTGAAGCTTTCTTT.